This T cell receptor (beta chain) was sequenced during a study of blood T cells in healthy people across ages. V shed 6 bases, J shed 2 bases, and the junction held 6 bases outside the gene matches. The germline CDR1 and CDR2 sequences are MDHEN and SYDVKM. The CDR3 runs 15 residues. For the second PCR, which ran for about 7 to 11 cycles, a sample-barcoded 5' primer and a J-beta primer mix were used. CDR3-containing paired-end reads numbered at least 2.5 million in each sample. TCRdb re-derived calls from the 5' RACE reads in MiXCR, one entry per CDR3 protein. In the table there are 1.5 million to 1.9 million distinct CDR3 sequences, less than 45% of which are singletons.

The sequence derives from a young woman in good health. V is TRBV28 and J is TRBJ2-4; 8 bases are shared with TRBD1. Source material: blood. DNA of the CDR3: TGTGCCAGCAGACCTACAGGGGGGTCCAAAAACATTCAGTACTTC. This translates into CASRPTGGSKNIQYF.